This T cell receptor beta chain was sequenced during a study of post-analysis software for immune sequencing data. Study-level background: There were relapsing-remitting, secondary progressive and progressive-relapsing multiple sclerosis among the disease courses included. Whole-study results and caveats: Strong same-batch co-clustering of samples appeared with F measure clustering. Diversity measured as normalized Chao1 was significantly lower in multiple sclerosis patients than in controls. A handful of TRBV segments appeared more often in patients than in controls, and TRBV5-6, TRBV5-1 and TRBV20-1 were among these.

The germline V gene encodes CDR1 SGHTA and CDR2 FQGTGA. The V segment lost 1 base and the J segment 5 bases; nucleotides outside the gene matches: 1. The CDR3 is made up of 15 amino acids. This clonotype was counted between two and nine times. Its antigen is as yet unknown. Unique molecular identifiers were present in the TCR beta cDNA libraries. The source material, about 0.95 to 11 million T cells, gave rise to 450,000 to 550,000 cDNA molecules. TCRdb re-called the PCR reads with MiXCR, one entry per CDR3 protein. The table includes 450,000 or so distinct CDR3 sequences, roughly 45% detected once. The clonotype comes from a girl between 10 and 17 years old with multiple sclerosis. The sequencing sample was made of blood. The chain joins TRBV7-3 to TRBJ2-1; 11 positions agree with TRBD1. The CDR3 DNA reads as TGTGCCAGCAGCTTAAGGACAGGGGGCAACAATGAGCAGTTCTTC. As protein: CASSLRTGGNNEQFF.